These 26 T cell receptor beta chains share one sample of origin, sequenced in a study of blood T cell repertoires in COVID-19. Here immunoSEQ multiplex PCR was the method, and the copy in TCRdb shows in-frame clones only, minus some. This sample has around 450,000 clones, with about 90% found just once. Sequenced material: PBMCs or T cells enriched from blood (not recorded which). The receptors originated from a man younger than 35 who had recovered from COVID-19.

The CDR3 sequence: CASSLIAGLYEQYF. The CDR3 DNA reads TGTGCCAGCAGCTTAATCGCGGGGCTCTACGAGCAGTACTTC. This rearrangement joins TRBV7-3 to TRBJ2-7; D perhaps matches TRBD2 (6 bases). Germline CDR1 is SGHTA and CDR2 is FQGTGA. The ends were cut back, 1 base at V and 3 bases at J, with 10 bases in the middle. CDR3 length equals 14 residues.

The CDR3 region is CASRVSGRIGEQYF. CDR3 in DNA: TGTGCCAGCAGAGTGAGCGGGAGGATAGGCGAGCAGTACTTC. The J gene is TRBJ2-7, the V gene TRBV27; 9 positions agree with TRBD2. V shed 6 bases, J shed 6 bases, and the junction held 9 bases outside the gene matches. Germline V gene lookup returns CDR1 MNHEY and CDR2 SMNVEV (reference sequence). This CDR3 has 14 residues.

CDR3 amino acids: CASRLWTAMNTEAFF. The CDR3 DNA sequence: TGCGCCAGCAGGCTCTGGACAGCCATGAACACTGAAGCTTTCTTT. The chain recombines TRBV4-1 with TRBJ1-1; TRBD1 might be the D (6 bases). Germline CDR1 reads MGHRA; CDR2 reads YSYEKL. V was trimmed by 6 bases and J by 0 bases, leaving 14 bases between them. The CDR3 runs 15 residues.

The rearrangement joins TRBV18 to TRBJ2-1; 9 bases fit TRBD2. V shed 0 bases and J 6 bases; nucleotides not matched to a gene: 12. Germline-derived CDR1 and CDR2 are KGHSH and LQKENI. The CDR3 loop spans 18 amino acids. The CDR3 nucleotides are TGTGCCAGCTCACCACCGTTGGCTCTAGCGGGGATACGCAATGAGCAGTTCTTC. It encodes CASSPPLALAGIRNEQFF. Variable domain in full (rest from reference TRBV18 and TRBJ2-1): NAGVMQNPRHLVRRRGQEARLRCSPMKGHSHVYWYRQLPEEGLKFMVYLQKENIIDESGMPKERFSAEFPKEGPSILRIQQVVRGDSAAYFCASSPPLALAGIRNEQFFGPGTRLTVL.

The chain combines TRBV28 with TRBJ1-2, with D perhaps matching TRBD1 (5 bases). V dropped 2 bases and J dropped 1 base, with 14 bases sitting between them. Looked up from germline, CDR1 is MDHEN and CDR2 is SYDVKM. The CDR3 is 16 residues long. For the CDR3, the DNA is TGTGCCAGCAGTTTAATCAGGACACAGAATAACTATGGCTACACCTTC. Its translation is CASSLIRTQNNYGYTF.

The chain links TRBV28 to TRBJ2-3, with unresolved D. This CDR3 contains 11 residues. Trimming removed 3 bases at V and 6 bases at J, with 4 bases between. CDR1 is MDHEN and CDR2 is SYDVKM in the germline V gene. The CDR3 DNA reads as TGTGCCAGCAGTTTGTCGGATACGCAGTATTTT. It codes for CASSLSDTQYF.

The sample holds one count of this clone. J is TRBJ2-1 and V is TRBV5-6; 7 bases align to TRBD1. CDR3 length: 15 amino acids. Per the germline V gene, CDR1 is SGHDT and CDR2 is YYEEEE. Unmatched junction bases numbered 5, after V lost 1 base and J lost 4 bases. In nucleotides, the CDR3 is TGTGCCAGCAGCTTGCAAGGGGGCACGTACAATGAGCAGTTCTTC. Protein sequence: CASSLQGGTYNEQFF.

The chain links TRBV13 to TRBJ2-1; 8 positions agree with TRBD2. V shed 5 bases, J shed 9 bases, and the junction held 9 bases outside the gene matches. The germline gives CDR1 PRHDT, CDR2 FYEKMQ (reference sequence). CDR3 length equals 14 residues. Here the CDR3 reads CASSTTGGGIEQFF. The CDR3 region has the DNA TGTGCCAGCAGCACTACCGGCGGGGGGATTGAGCAGTTCTTC.

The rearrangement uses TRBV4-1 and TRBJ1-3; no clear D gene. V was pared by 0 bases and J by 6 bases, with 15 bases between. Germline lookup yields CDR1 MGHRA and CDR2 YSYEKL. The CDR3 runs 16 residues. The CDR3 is CASSQDPNYKENTIYF. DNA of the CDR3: TGCGCCAGCAGCCAAGATCCAAACTACAAGGAAAACACCATATATTTT.

CDR3 bases: TGCGCCAGCAGCTTGAAATCTAGCTTCTTTGAGCAGTTCTTC. It encodes CASSLKSSFFEQFF. The rearrangement joins TRBV5-1 to TRBJ2-1, with TRBD2 as a possible D gene (5 bases). With 1 base removed from V and 9 bases from J, the gap between germline ends came to 14 bases. This CDR3 contains 14 residues. The germline CDR1 and CDR2 sequences are SGHRS and YFSETQ.

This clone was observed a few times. CDR3 residues: CAISMTGHEQYF. The CDR3 nucleotides read TGTGCCATCAGTATGACAGGGCACGAGCAGTACTTC. The chain uses TRBV10-3 and TRBJ2-7; 7 bases line up with TRBD1. The CDR3 is 12 amino acids. V shed 5 bases and J 5 bases; nucleotides not matched to a gene: 3. CDR1 and CDR2 from the germline V gene are ENHRY and SYGVKD.

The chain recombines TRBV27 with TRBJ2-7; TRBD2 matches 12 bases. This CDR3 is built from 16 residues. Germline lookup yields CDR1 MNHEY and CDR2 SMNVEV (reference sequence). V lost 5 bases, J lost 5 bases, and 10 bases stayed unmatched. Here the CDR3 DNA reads TGTGCCAGCAGTCGTCTAGCGGGAGGGCCTCAGGACGAGCAGTACTTC. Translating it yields CASSRLAGGPQDEQYF.

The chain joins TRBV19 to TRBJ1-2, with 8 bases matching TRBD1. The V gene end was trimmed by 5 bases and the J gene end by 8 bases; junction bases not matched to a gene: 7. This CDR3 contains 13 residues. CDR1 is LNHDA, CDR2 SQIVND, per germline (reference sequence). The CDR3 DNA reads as TGTGCCAGTAGTGAAAACAGGGGGGTAGGCTACACCTTC. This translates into CASSENRGVGYTF.

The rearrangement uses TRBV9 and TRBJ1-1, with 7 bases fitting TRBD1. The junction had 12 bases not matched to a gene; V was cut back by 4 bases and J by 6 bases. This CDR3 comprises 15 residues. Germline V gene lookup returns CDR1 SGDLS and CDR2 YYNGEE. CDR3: CASSTQPQGLAEAFF. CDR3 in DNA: TGTGCCAGCAGCACCCAACCACAGGGGTTGGCTGAAGCTTTCTTT.

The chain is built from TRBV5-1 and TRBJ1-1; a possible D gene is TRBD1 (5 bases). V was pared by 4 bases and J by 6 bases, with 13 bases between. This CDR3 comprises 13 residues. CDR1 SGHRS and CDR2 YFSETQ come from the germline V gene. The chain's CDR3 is CASSTAGTSEAFF. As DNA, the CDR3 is TGCGCCAGCAGCACTGCGGGGACGTCTGAAGCTTTCTTT.

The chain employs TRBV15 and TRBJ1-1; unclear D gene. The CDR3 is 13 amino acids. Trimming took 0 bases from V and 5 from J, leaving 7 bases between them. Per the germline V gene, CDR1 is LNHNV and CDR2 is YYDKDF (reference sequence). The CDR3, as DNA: TGTGCCACCAGCAGAGATCTAGGAACTGAAGCTTTCTTT. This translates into CATSRDLGTEAFF.

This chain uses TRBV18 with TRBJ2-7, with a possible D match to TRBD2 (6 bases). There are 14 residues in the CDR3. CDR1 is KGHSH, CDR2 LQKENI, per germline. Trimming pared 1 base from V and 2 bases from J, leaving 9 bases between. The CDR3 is CASSPRGGAYEQYF. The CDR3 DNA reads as TGTGCCAGCTCACCACGGGGCGGGGCCTACGAGCAGTACTTC.

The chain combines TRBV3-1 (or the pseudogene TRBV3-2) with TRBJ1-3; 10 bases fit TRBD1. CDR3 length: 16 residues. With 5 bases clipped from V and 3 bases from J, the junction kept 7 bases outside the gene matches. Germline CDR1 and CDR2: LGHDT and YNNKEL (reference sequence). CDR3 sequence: CASSVTGTGVGNTIYF. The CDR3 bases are TGTGCCAGCAGCGTGACCGGGACAGGGGTTGGAAACACCATATATTTT.

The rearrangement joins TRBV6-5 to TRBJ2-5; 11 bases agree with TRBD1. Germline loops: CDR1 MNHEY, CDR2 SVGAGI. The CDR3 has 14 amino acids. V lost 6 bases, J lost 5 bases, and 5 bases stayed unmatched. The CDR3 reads CASRGTGGGETQYF. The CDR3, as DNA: TGTGCCAGCAGAGGGACAGGGGGAGGGGAGACCCAGTACTTC.

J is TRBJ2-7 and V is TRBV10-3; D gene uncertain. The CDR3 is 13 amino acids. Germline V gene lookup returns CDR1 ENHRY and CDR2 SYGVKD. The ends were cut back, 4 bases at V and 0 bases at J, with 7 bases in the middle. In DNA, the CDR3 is TGTGCCATCAGTGTAACGAGCTCCTACGAGCAGTACTTC. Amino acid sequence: CAISVTSSYEQYF.

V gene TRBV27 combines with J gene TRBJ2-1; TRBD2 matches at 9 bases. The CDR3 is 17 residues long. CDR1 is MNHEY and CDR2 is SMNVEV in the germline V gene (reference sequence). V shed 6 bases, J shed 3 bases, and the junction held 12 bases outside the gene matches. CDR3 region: CASRGTEGLASYNEQFF. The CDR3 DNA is TGTGCCAGCAGGGGGACAGAGGGACTAGCTAGCTACAATGAGCAGTTCTTC.

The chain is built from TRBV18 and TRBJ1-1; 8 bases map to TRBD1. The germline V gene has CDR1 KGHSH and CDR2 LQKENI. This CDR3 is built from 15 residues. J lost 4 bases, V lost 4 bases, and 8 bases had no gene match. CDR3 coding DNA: TGTGCCAGCTCACTCGACAGGGGAGGAAGCACTGAAGCTTTCTTT. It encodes CASSLDRGGSTEAFF.

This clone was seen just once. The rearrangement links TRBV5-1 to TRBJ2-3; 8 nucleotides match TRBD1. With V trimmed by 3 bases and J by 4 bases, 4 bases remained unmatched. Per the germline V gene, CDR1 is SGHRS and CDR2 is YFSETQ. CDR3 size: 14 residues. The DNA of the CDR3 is TGCGCCAGCAGCTCCGGACAGGGCGCAGATACGCAGTATTTT. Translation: CASSSGQGADTQYF.

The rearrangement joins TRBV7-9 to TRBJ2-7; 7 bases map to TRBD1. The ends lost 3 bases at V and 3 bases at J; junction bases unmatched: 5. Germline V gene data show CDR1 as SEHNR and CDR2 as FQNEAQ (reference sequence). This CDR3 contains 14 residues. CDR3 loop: CASSFIQGSYEQYF. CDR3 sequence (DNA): TGTGCCAGCAGCTTCATACAGGGGAGCTACGAGCAGTACTTC. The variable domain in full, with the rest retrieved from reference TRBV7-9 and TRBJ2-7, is DTGVSQNPRHKITKRGQNVTFRCDPISEHNRLYWYRQTLGQGPEFLTYFQNEAQLEKSRLLSDRFSAERPKGSFSTLEIQRTEQGDSAMYLCASSFIQGSYEQYFGPGTRLTVT.

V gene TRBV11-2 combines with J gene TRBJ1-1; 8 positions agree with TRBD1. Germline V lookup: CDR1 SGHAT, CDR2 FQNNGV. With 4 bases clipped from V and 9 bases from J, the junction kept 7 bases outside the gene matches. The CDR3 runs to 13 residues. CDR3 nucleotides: TGTGCCAGCAGCTCAACAGGGGGTGGTAAAGCTTTCTTT. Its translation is CASSSTGGGKAFF.

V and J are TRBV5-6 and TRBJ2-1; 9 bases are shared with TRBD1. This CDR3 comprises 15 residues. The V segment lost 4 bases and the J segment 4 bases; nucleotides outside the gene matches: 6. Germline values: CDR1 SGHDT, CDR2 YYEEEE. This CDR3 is CASSQGQGLYNEQFF. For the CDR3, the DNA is TGTGCCAGCAGCCAGGGACAGGGCCTTTACAATGAGCAGTTCTTC. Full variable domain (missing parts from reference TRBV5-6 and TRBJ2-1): DAGVTQSPTHLIKTRGQQVTLRCSPKSGHDTVSWYQQALGQGPQFIFQYYEEEERQRGNFPDRFSGHQFPNYSSELNVNALLLGDSALYLCASSQGQGLYNEQFFGPGTRLTVL.